These 30 T cell receptor beta chains were sequenced from one sample in a study of Graves' ophthalmopathy and Graves' hyperthyroidism. As the template, RNA transcripts were used to amplify TCR beta CDR3 regions. After a first-round RT-PCR with HTBI primers, a second-round multiplex PCR was run. TCRdb redid the calling of the multiplex PCR reads with MiXCR, one entry per CDR3 protein. The sample holds more than 150,000 distinct CDR3 sequences; less than 45% are singletons and the top ten take about 5.8%. Sequenced: peripheral blood. The receptors here all came from a woman aged 40-49 years with Graves' ophthalmopathy.

This clonotype appeared many times. The gene calls are TRBV5-1 and TRBJ1-2; 11 positions agree with TRBD1. Trimming at V came to 1 base and at J to 6 bases, leaving 8 bases not matched to a gene. The CDR3 contains 16 residues. CDR1 SGHRS and CDR2 YFSETQ come from the germline V gene. CDR3 DNA sequence: TGCGCCAGCAGCTTGAACGGACAGGGGGCATCAAATGGCTACACCTTC. It translates to CASSLNGQGASNGYTF. Complete variable domain (other parts from reference TRBV5-1 and TRBJ1-2): KAGVTQTPRYLIKTRGQQVTLSCSPISGHRSVSWYQQTPGQGLQFLFEYFSETQRNKGNFPGRFSGRQFSNSRSEMNVSTLELGDSALYLCASSLNGQGASNGYTFGSGTRLTVV.

This clonotype was counted at least ten times. This chain joins TRBV19 and TRBJ1-2; D possibly corresponds to TRBD1 (5 bases). This CDR3 contains 13 residues. Germline V lookup: CDR1 LNHDA, CDR2 SQIVND (reference sequence). The ends were cut back, 3 bases at V and 4 bases at J, with 9 bases in the middle. CDR3 sequence reads: CASSIPGTYGYTF. For the CDR3, the DNA is TGTGCCAGTAGTATCCCGGGGACCTATGGCTACACCTTC.

The chain carries TRBV27 and TRBJ2-5, with D possibly called TRBD1 or TRBD2 (5 bases each). The V gene's germline CDR1 is MNHEY and CDR2 SMNVEV (reference sequence). The V end was cut by 5 bases, the J end by 5 bases, with 12 bases between. The CDR3 extends over 13 amino acids. CDR3: CASSEDWGETQYF. CDR3 DNA sequence: TGTGCCAGCAGTGAGGACTGGGGGGAGACCCAGTACTTC.

This clonotype was seen once. This sequence joins TRBV6-2 or TRBV6-3 and TRBJ1-5; D uncertain. The CDR3 is 12 residues long. Trimming cost V 5 bases and J 12 bases, with 14 bases left between them. CDR1 is MNHEY, CDR2 SVGEGT, per germline. In nucleotides, the CDR3 is TGTGCCAGCAGTACAGACGGCGCCCTCCAGCATTTT. This codes for CASSTDGALQHF.

This clonotype has a count of ten or more. CDR3 bases: TGTGCCACCAGCATACACAGGGAGGGGAACACTGAAGCTTTCTTT. This sequence encodes CATSIHREGNTEAFF. The gene calls are TRBV15 and TRBJ1-1; tentatively, D is TRBD1 (6 bases). The germline V gene has CDR1 LNHNV and CDR2 YYDKDF (reference sequence). This CDR3 region has 15 residues. V lost 4 bases, J lost 1 base, and 13 bases lay in between.

The J gene is TRBJ1-2, the V gene TRBV6-1, with D perhaps matching TRBD1 (5 bases). Between the trimmed V and J ends, which lost 6 bases and 8 bases, there was a span of 22 bases. The CDR3 extends over 15 amino acids. CDR1 MNHNS and CDR2 SASEGT come from the germline V gene. The CDR3: CASSPARTQLGGYTF. DNA for the CDR3: TGTGCCAGCAGCCCAGCCAGGACACAGCTGGGAGGCTACACCTTC.

As concerns this clonotype: The germline gene is not matched at one end of the junction; a read error may be the cause. The rearrangement uses TRBV4-1 and TRBJ2-5, with D unclear. The CDR3 totals 13 residues. Germline CDR1 is MGHRA and CDR2 is YSYEKL. In DNA form, the CDR3 reads TGTGCCAGCAGTTTGGGCCGGAAAGAGACCCAGTACTTC. Protein sequence: CASSLGRKETQYF.

The chain employs TRBV12-3 or TRBV12-4 and TRBJ2-2; D is ambiguous. V was clipped by 6 bases and J by 5 bases, with 10 bases between them. This CDR3 spans 13 amino acids. CDR3 nucleotide sequence: TGTGCCAGCAGGCTTAGGTGGACCGGGGAGCTGTTTTTT. Translated: CASRLRWTGELFF.

This clonotype has at least ten counts. This sequence joins TRBV11-1 and TRBJ2-7; 9 bases fit TRBD2. The V gene end was trimmed by 5 bases and the J gene end by 5 bases; junction bases not matched to a gene: 13. This CDR3 is built from 16 residues. Germline V gives CDR1 SGHAT, CDR2 FQDESV (reference sequence). The CDR3 loop is CASSKSLSSGNDEQYF. The CDR3 DNA reads TGTGCCAGCAGCAAAAGCTTGTCTAGCGGGAACGACGAGCAGTACTTC.

This clonotype was observed at least ten times. The chain carries TRBV5-5 and TRBJ2-2; TRBD1 matches 9 bases. V was clipped by 0 bases and J by 7 bases; unmatched bases: 1. This CDR3 region has 14 residues. CDR1 is SGHKS and CDR2 is YYEKEE in the germline V gene (reference sequence). DNA of the CDR3: TGTGCCAGCAGCTTGGGGACAGGGGTCGGGGAGCTGTTTTTT. The encoded protein is CASSLGTGVGELFF.

This clonotype was detected many times. This chain links TRBV12-3 or TRBV12-4 with TRBJ2-2; 9 bases map to TRBD2. Trimming removed 3 bases from V and 4 bases from J; junction bases left unmatched: 0. This CDR3 has 14 residues. The CDR3 loop is CASSLRGGTGELFF. Written as DNA, the CDR3 is TGTGCCAGCAGTTTGCGGGGGGGCACCGGGGAGCTGTTTTTT.

This clonotype was seen many times. V and J are TRBV4-2 and TRBJ2-2, with 11 bases that match TRBD2. V gave up 4 bases and J gave up 5 bases; unmatched junction bases: 9. This CDR3 has 17 amino acids. The V gene's germline CDR1 is LGHNA and CDR2 YNFKEQ. CDR3 region: CASSLPGTSGPTGELFF. The CDR3 DNA reads as TGTGCCAGCAGCCTCCCCGGGACTAGCGGTCCAACCGGGGAGCTGTTTTTT.

This clonotype was seen repeatedly, ten times or more. A much larger clone is a single base away; this may be a read error. The V gene is TRBV18, the J gene TRBJ2-5; no clear D gene. The CDR3 runs to 15 residues. Germline V gives CDR1 KGHSH, CDR2 LQKENI. This chain's CDR3 is CASSPKTPHKETRYF. The DNA for the CDR3 is TGTGCCAGCTCACCGAAAACGCCTCACAAAGAGACCCGGTACTTC.

The table lists this clonotype with many counts. J is TRBJ2-7 and V is TRBV27, with D perhaps matching TRBD1 or TRBD2 (6 bases each). CDR3 length: 15 residues. Germline V gene sequence: CDR1 MNHEY, CDR2 SMNVEV (reference sequence). V was cut by 5 bases and J by 0 bases, with 14 bases left in between. In DNA, the CDR3 is TGTGCCAGCAGTGCCACAGGGAGGCGCTCCTACGAGCAGTACTTC. It encodes CASSATGRRSYEQYF.

There are many counts of this clonotype. This sequence joins TRBV28 and TRBJ1-5; D might be TRBD1 (6 bases). The CDR3 contains 15 residues. Germline loops: CDR1 MDHEN, CDR2 SYDVKM. Trimming removed 4 bases from V and 0 bases from J, with 10 bases in between. CDR3 region: CASSYGGASNQPQHF. DNA for the CDR3: TGTGCCAGCAGTTATGGGGGGGCTAGCAATCAGCCCCAGCATTTT.

This clonotype showed up many times. The chain joins TRBV6-1 to TRBJ1-2; 12 bases are a match to TRBD1. Germline trimming cut 7 bases from V and 6 bases from J; bases unmatched to any gene: 9. From germline, CDR1 is MNHNS and CDR2 SASEGT. This CDR3 is 15 amino acids long. The DNA for the CDR3 is TGTGCCAGCATGGATTCGGGACAGGGGGCTAATGGCTACACCTTC. Amino acids: CASMDSGQGANGYTF.

Note on this clonotype: One end of the junction fails to match germline, which may point to a read error. This sequence joins TRBV12-3 or TRBV12-4 and TRBJ2-7; 7 bases align to TRBD1. The CDR3 sequence is 14 residues long. The CDR3 sequence is CAGSITGQPYEQYF. In nucleotides, the CDR3 is TGTGCCGGCAGTATCACGGGACAGCCCTACGAGCAGTACTTC.

Many counts were recorded for this clonotype. CDR3 in DNA: TGTGCCAGCAGCTCTCAGGGAGCGGAGACCCAGTACTTC. Translated: CASSSQGAETQYF. V usage is TRBV7-2 and J usage is TRBJ2-5; possibly TRBD1 or TRBD2 for D (5 bases each). Trimming cost V 4 bases and J 5 bases, with 11 bases left between them. Looked up from germline, CDR1 is SGHTA and CDR2 is FQGNSA. This CDR3 has 13 residues.

Many counts were recorded for this clonotype. Being one base from a much bigger clone, this may be a read error. As the CDR3 is not closed by the conserved phenylalanine or tryptophan, this likely results from a read error. This chain joins TRBV20-1 and TRBJ1-2, with D uncertain. This CDR3 comprises 14 residues. Per germline, CDR1 DFQATT and CDR2 SNEGSKA (reference sequence). V dropped 0 bases and J dropped 2 bases, with 10 bases sitting between them. CDR3 amino acids: CSARDSAGNYGYTL. In DNA, the CDR3 is TGCAGTGCTAGAGATTCGGCAGGAAACTATGGCTACACCCTC.

This rearrangement joins TRBV11-2 to TRBJ2-7; tentative D call: TRBD2 (6 bases). The V end was cut by 2 bases, the J end by 6 bases, with 14 bases between. The germline CDR1 and CDR2 sequences are SGHAT and FQNNGV. The CDR3 has 14 residues. The DNA of the CDR3 is TGTGCCAGCAGCTTAAGACTAGAGTTCTCCGAGCAGTACTTC. It specifies CASSLRLEFSEQYF.

This clonotype was detected many times. The chain has TRBV27 and TRBJ1-1; D possibly corresponds to TRBD1 (5 bases). Germline assignment: CDR1 MNHEY and CDR2 SMNVEV (reference sequence). Trimming left V 4 bases short and J 6 bases short, with 15 bases between. There are 14 residues in the CDR3. CDR3 sequence (DNA): TGTGCCAGCAGTTCCCCTGCGGGGCCGGCTGAAGCTTTCTTT. Protein sequence: CASSSPAGPAEAFF.

This clonotype has ten or more counts. The V gene is TRBV6-1, the J gene TRBJ2-7, with 9 bases fitting TRBD1. Germline lookup yields CDR1 MNHNS and CDR2 SASEGT. V was clipped by 6 bases and J by 0 bases; unmatched bases: 6. The CDR3 consists of 15 residues. The CDR3 sequence is CASRSDRGSSYEQYF. CDR3 nucleotide sequence: TGTGCCAGCAGAAGCGACAGGGGGAGCTCCTACGAGCAGTACTTC.

This clonotype has ten or more counts. J is TRBJ2-7 and V is TRBV7-8; D uncertain. The CDR3 length is 12 residues. Trimming took off 1 base at V and 5 bases at J, with 6 bases between the two ends. Germline V gene data show CDR1 as SGHVS and CDR2 as FQNEAQ. CDR3 DNA: TGTGCCAGCAGCTTAGTTAGGGACGAGCAGTACTTC. Protein: CASSLVRDEQYF.

CDR3 in DNA: TGTGCCAGCAGCCAGAACGGGCCCAGGGGGAACACCGGGGAGCTGTTTTTT. Its protein product is CASSQNGPRGNTGELFF. The J gene is TRBJ2-2, the V gene TRBV11-1, with a possible D match to TRBD1 (6 bases). The CDR3 runs 17 residues. CDR1 is SGHAT and CDR2 is FQDESV in the germline V gene (reference sequence). V gave up 5 bases and J gave up 1 base, with 17 bases separating them.

This rearrangement joins TRBV6-2 or TRBV6-3 to TRBJ2-7; 7 nucleotides line up with TRBD1. Trimming removed 6 bases from V and 3 bases from J; junction bases left unmatched: 5. The germline V gene has CDR1 MNHEY and CDR2 SVGEGT. The CDR3 contains 13 residues. The CDR3 is CASSLNRGYEQYF. For the CDR3, the DNA is TGTGCCAGCAGCCTAAACAGGGGCTACGAGCAGTACTTC.

This chain connects TRBV20-1 to TRBJ2-7; 10 positions agree with TRBD2. CDR1 and CDR2 from the germline V gene are DFQATT and SNEGSKA (reference sequence). The V segment lost 4 bases and the J segment 0 bases; nucleotides outside the gene matches: 6. CDR3 length: 15 amino acids. CDR3 DNA: TGCAGTGCTATCCACAGGACTAGCGGCTCCTACGAGCAGTACTTC. Its protein is CSAIHRTSGSYEQYF.

This clonotype was observed a few times. This chain connects TRBV6-2 or TRBV6-3 to TRBJ1-1, with 7 bases lining up with TRBD1. This CDR3 contains 13 residues. Germline V gene data show CDR1 as MNHEY and CDR2 as SVGEGT. V lost 5 bases, J lost 7 bases, and 7 bases stayed unmatched. CDR3 sequence reads: CASSLPGQLEAFF. In DNA form, the CDR3 reads TGTGCCAGCAGTCTACCGGGACAGCTTGAAGCTTTCTTT.

In its sample, this clonotype was seen many times. The rearrangement links TRBV20-1 to TRBJ1-6; 11 nucleotides line up with TRBD1. Germline lookup yields CDR1 DFQATT and CDR2 SNEGSKA (reference sequence). This CDR3 comprises 16 residues. V gave up 8 bases and J gave up 8 bases; unmatched junction bases: 14. The CDR3 region is CSTAGTGGQRDSPLHF. The CDR3, as DNA: TGCAGTACCGCCGGGACAGGGGGTCAACGGGATTCACCCCTCCACTTT.

This clonotype occurred a few times. The genes are TRBV28 and TRBJ2-7; the match to TRBD2 covers 8 bases. Germline V gene lookup returns CDR1 MDHEN and CDR2 SYDVKM. The CDR3 runs to 19 residues. Unmatched junction bases numbered 16, after V lost 3 bases and J lost 0 bases. CDR3 sequence reads: CASSLSRGVPGLISYEQYF. CDR3 DNA: TGTGCCAGCAGTTTGTCGCGGGGGGTACCGGGACTGATCTCCTACGAGCAGTACTTC.

There are many counts of this clonotype. V is TRBV9 and J is TRBJ1-5, with D possibly being TRBD1 (5 bases). V dropped 3 bases and J dropped 0 bases, with 10 bases sitting between them. Germline lookup yields CDR1 SGDLS and CDR2 YYNGEE. This CDR3 spans 15 amino acids. Written as DNA, the CDR3 is TGTGCCAGCAGCGAGAGAGGGGATAGCAATCAGCCCCAGCATTTT. This gives the protein CASSERGDSNQPQHF.